Shown below are 12 T cell receptor beta chains from a single sample sequenced in a study of CD4 and CD8 cells across lung adenocarcinoma regions. TCRdb re-analysed the PCR reads in MiXCR, keeping a single row per CDR3 protein. The table has about 12,000 distinct CDR3 sequences, about 45% seen once. The sequencing input was CD8+ T cells from the margin of a lung tumor. The receptor source for this set is a male donor with lung adenocarcinoma. The CD4 and CD8 labels of this study may be unreliable.

The chain carries TRBV6-5 and TRBJ2-1; 8 bases are shared with TRBD2. The V gene's germline CDR1 is MNHEY and CDR2 SVGAGI. The ends lost 2 bases at V and 10 bases at J; junction bases unmatched: 19. This CDR3 has 18 amino acids. The CDR3 nucleotides are TGTGCCAGCAGTTACGAAGGGGCTAGCGGGCTCAACTCCTACGAGCAGTTCTTC. This translates into CASSYEGASGLNSYEQFF.

This clonotype was observed a handful of times. The chain employs TRBV24-1 and TRBJ2-1; 9 bases are shared with TRBD1. Germline V gene lookup returns CDR1 KGHDR and CDR2 SFDVKD. The CDR3 is 14 amino acids. Losses at the gene ends were 7 bases for V and 1 base for J; bases not matched to a gene: 1. CDR3 amino acids: CATRGTGSYNEQFF. CDR3 sequence (DNA): TGTGCCACCAGGGGGACAGGGTCCTACAATGAGCAGTTCTTC.

This chain joins TRBV7-2 and TRBJ2-1; 7 positions agree with TRBD2. V shed 3 bases and J 12 bases; nucleotides not matched to a gene: 14. CDR1 SGHTA and CDR2 FQGNSA come from the germline V gene. CDR3 length: 15 amino acids. This CDR3 reads CASSLQGGLGDGQFF. The CDR3 DNA reads as TGTGCCAGCAGCTTGCAGGGAGGGCTTGGGGATGGGCAGTTCTTC.

The rearrangement joins TRBV6-1 to TRBJ2-4; D possibly uses TRBD1 or TRBD2 (6 bases each). V was shortened by 3 bases and J by 13 bases, with 28 bases between the two germline ends. The CDR3 is made up of 17 amino acids. Germline V CDR1 and CDR2: MNHNS, SASEGT. CDR3 DNA: TGTGCCAGCAGTGAGGGGCTCGGGGGCCTAGACCAAGTGTCCCAGTACTTC. This gives the protein CASSEGLGGLDQVSQYF.

The chain links TRBV6-1 to TRBJ2-6; D gene uncertain. The V gene lost 1 base and the J gene lost 2 bases, with 9 bases spanning the gap. The CDR3 runs to 16 residues. CDR1 is MNHNS, CDR2 SASEGT, per germline. The CDR3 nucleotides read TGTGCCAGCAGTGAAGAGGGTAGGGCTGGGGCCAACGTCCTGACTTTC. As protein: CASSEEGRAGANVLTF.

The chain has TRBV27 and TRBJ2-3; D is uncertain. Matching the DNA end better, TRBJ2-7 makes the J call doubtful. The CDR3 sequence is 15 residues long. Germline CDR1 reads MNHEY; CDR2 reads SMNVEV (reference sequence). The CDR3 sequence: CASSSGSGATDTQYF. CDR3 DNA sequence: TGTGCCAGCAGTTCAGGTAGTGGAGCCACAGATACGCAGTACTTC.

V is TRBV7-2 and J is TRBJ2-1, with 14 nucleotides matching TRBD2. CDR3 length equals 14 residues. Germline-derived CDR1 and CDR2 are SGHTA and FQGNSA. After removal of 6 bases from V and 9 bases from J, the junction contained 4 bases not matched to a gene. The CDR3 DNA follows: TGTGCCAGCAGGACTAGCGGGAGGGATAGTGAGCAGTTCTTC. It translates to CASRTSGRDSEQFF. Combining the CDR3 with reference TRBV7-2 and TRBJ2-1 gives the whole variable domain GAGVSQSPSNKVTEKGKDVELRCDPISGHTALYWYRQSLGQGLEFLIYFQGNSAPDKSGLPSDRFSAERTGGSVSTLTIQRTQQEDSAVYLCASRTSGRDSEQFFGPGTRLTVL.

This clonotype appeared a few times. The CDR3 loop reads CASSLRGQATDTQYF. The CDR3 nucleotides are TGTGCCAGCAGCTTAAGGGGGCAAGCCACAGATACGCAGTATTTT. This rearrangement joins TRBV7-2 to TRBJ2-3, with 7 positions matching TRBD1. From germline, CDR1 is SGHTA and CDR2 FQGNSA. This CDR3 is 15 amino acids long. V shed 2 bases, J shed 2 bases, and the junction held 4 bases outside the gene matches.

This clonotype showed up just a few times. V is TRBV6-1 and J is TRBJ2-5; D perhaps matches TRBD2 (5 bases). Trimming stripped 6 bases from V and 11 bases from J, with 19 bases between. Per the germline V gene, CDR1 is MNHNS and CDR2 is SASEGT. This CDR3 is 13 amino acids long. The CDR3: CASSGGRYNEQYF. DNA for the CDR3: TGTGCCAGCAGCGGAGGACGGTACAATGAGCAGTACTTC.

The V and J genes are TRBV6-5 and TRBJ2-1, with 12 bases that match TRBD2. Trimming took 0 bases from V and 7 from J; bases not matched to a gene: 4. The CDR3 loop spans 16 amino acids. Germline CDR1 and CDR2: MNHEY and SVGAGI. The CDR3 region is CASSYSTSGSANEQFF. The CDR3 bases are TGTGCCAGCAGTTACTCGACTAGCGGGAGCGCTAATGAGCAGTTCTTC.

The rearrangement joins TRBV6-1 to TRBJ2-4; D may be TRBD2 (7 bases). V gave up 11 bases and J gave up 13 bases, with 30 bases separating them. CDR3 length: 15 amino acids. Germline-derived CDR1 and CDR2 are MNHNS and SASEGT. CDR3 DNA sequence: TGTGCCGCGGGTCACGGGGGGCGGGACCCAGATACGCAGTACTTC. It yields the protein CAAGHGGRDPDTQYF.

This clonotype has at least ten counts. V is TRBV9 and J is TRBJ2-1, with 13 nucleotides matching TRBD2. With V trimmed by 4 bases and J by 10 bases, 8 bases remained unmatched. The CDR3 is 15 amino acids. Germline CDR1 reads SGDLS; CDR2 reads YYNGEE. CDR3 DNA sequence: TGTGCCAGCAGCCTAAACGGACTAGCGGGAGTCGAGCAGTTCTTC. Protein product: CASSLNGLAGVEQFF. Filled out from reference TRBV9 and TRBJ2-1, the complete variable domain reads DSGVTQTPKHLITATGQRVTLRCSPRSGDLSVYWYQQSLDQGLQFLIQYYNGEERAKGNILERFSAQQFPDLHSELNLSSLELGDSALYFCASSLNGLAGVEQFFGPGTRLTVL.